The rows below give T cell receptor beta chains drawn from one sample of a study of chemoradiotherapy in HPV16-positive cancers. Profiling relied on immunoSEQ multiplex PCR, and the TCRdb table lists in-frame clones only, not all of them. The sample carries 15,000 or so clones, just over 85% recorded once. Sample: blood, taken from a patient who underwent chemoradiotherapy. These receptors all stem from a human donor with HPV-associated anogenital cancer. Each CDR3 is given with its conserved first and last residue. A D gene is named only where the DNA matches it firmly. Size is omitted from some rows. Given values are once, few, many or a class for expanded clones.

j_call: TRBJ2-3; clone_size: .; v_call: TRBV4-1; d_call: .; cdr3_aa: CASSQDWGVRADTQYF; cdr3_nt: TGCGCCAGCAGCCAAGATTGGGGGGTAAGGGCAGATACGCAGTATTTT
j_call: TRBJ1-5; clone_size: .; v_call: TRBV28; d_call: .; cdr3_aa: CATLGGRGQPQHF; cdr3_nt: TGTGCCACCCTGGGGGGGCGAGGACAGCCCCAGCATTTT
j_call: TRBJ1-5; clone_size: .; v_call: TRBV19; d_call: .; cdr3_aa: CASSMKFHQPQHF; cdr3_nt: TGTGCCAGTAGTATGAAGTTCCATCAGCCCCAGCATTTT
j_call: TRBJ2-6; clone_size: .; v_call: TRBV7-3; d_call: .; cdr3_aa: CASSTTGNVLTF; cdr3_nt: TGTGCCAGCAGCACGACAGGCAACGTCCTGACTTTC
j_call: TRBJ2-7; clone_size: .; v_call: TRBV28; d_call: TRBD2; cdr3_aa: CASSSAGTSHEQYF; cdr3_nt: TGTGCCAGCAGTTCCGCCGGGACTAGCCACGAGCAGTACTTC
j_call: TRBJ2-7; clone_size: once; v_call: TRBV5-1; d_call: TRBD1; cdr3_aa: CASSFVGQGSIEQYF; cdr3_nt: TGCGCCAGCAGCTTCGTTGGACAGGGGAGTATAGAGCAGTACTTC
j_call: TRBJ2-5; clone_size: once; v_call: TRBV6-5; d_call: .; cdr3_aa: CASSYPGAGETQYF; cdr3_nt: TGTGCCAGCAGTTACCCAGGGGCTGGGGAGACCCAGTACTTC
j_call: TRBJ2-7; clone_size: once; v_call: TRBV19; d_call: TRBD1; cdr3_aa: CASRASFTGTGISYEQYF; cdr3_nt: TGTGCCAGTAGGGCATCATTTACCGGGACAGGCATTTCCTACGAGCAGTACTTC
j_call: TRBJ2-3; clone_size: .; v_call: TRBV6-1; d_call: TRBD1; cdr3_aa: CASRKFRTGGDTQYF; cdr3_nt: TGTGCCAGCAGAAAATTCAGGACAGGGGGGGATACGCAGTATTTT
j_call: TRBJ2-1; clone_size: .; v_call: TRBV11-2; d_call: .; cdr3_aa: CASSPLNLFYNEQFF; cdr3_nt: TGTGCCAGCAGCCCATTAAATTTATTCTACAATGAGCAGTTCTTC
j_call: TRBJ1-2; clone_size: .; v_call: TRBV2; d_call: TRBD1; cdr3_aa: CASGDRVTNYGYTF; cdr3_nt: TGTGCCAGCGGGGACAGAGTAACGAACTATGGCTACACCTTC
j_call: TRBJ1-2; clone_size: once; v_call: TRBV14; d_call: .; cdr3_aa: CASSHGVVYGYTF; cdr3_nt: TGTGCCAGCAGCCACGGCGTTGTCTATGGCTACACCTTC
j_call: TRBJ1-5; clone_size: .; v_call: TRBV5-8; d_call: TRBD1; cdr3_aa: CASSTDRYYSNQPQHF; cdr3_nt: TGTGCCAGCAGCACGGACAGGTACTATAGCAATCAGCCCCAGCATTTT
j_call: TRBJ2-1; clone_size: .; v_call: TRBV7-8; d_call: TRBD1; cdr3_aa: CASSSWDRENEQFF; cdr3_nt: TGTGCCAGCAGCTCCTGGGACAGGGAAAATGAGCAGTTCTTC
j_call: TRBJ2-5; clone_size: .; v_call: TRBV11-3; d_call: TRBD1; cdr3_aa: CASSLAQGQTQYF; cdr3_nt: TGTGCCAGCAGCTTAGCACAGGGGCAGACCCAGTACTTC
j_call: TRBJ2-3; clone_size: once; v_call: TRBV9; d_call: TRBD1; cdr3_aa: CASSVEGTGPTDTQYF; cdr3_nt: TGTGCCAGCAGCGTAGAAGGGACAGGGCCCACAGATACGCAGTATTTT
j_call: TRBJ1-2; clone_size: once; v_call: TRBV5-8; d_call: TRBD1; cdr3_aa: CASSPAYAGGGYGYTF; cdr3_nt: TGTGCCAGCAGCCCGGCTTATGCAGGGGGCGGCTATGGCTACACCTTC
j_call: TRBJ1-4; clone_size: .; v_call: TRBV11-2; d_call: .; cdr3_aa: CASRSTATNEKLFF; cdr3_nt: TGTGCCAGCAGATCAACAGCAACTAATGAAAAACTGTTTTTT
j_call: TRBJ2-7; clone_size: few; v_call: TRBV23-1; d_call: TRBD1; cdr3_aa: CASIQCGTGGNEQYF; cdr3_nt: TGCGCCAGCATCCAGTGTGGGACAGGGGGTAACGAGCAGTACTTC
j_call: TRBJ1-1; clone_size: .; v_call: TRBV5-1; d_call: .; cdr3_aa: CASSLQGGMNTEAFF; cdr3_nt: TGCGCCAGCAGCTTACAAGGAGGCATGAACACTGAAGCTTTCTTT
j_call: TRBJ1-4; clone_size: .; v_call: TRBV5-6; d_call: .; cdr3_aa: CASSLGGRGEKLFF; cdr3_nt: TGTGCCAGCAGCTTGGGGGGCAGGGGTGAAAAACTGTTTTTT
j_call: TRBJ1-1; clone_size: .; v_call: TRBV6-6; d_call: .; cdr3_aa: CASSIMGGSITEAFF; cdr3_nt: TGTGCCAGCAGCATAATGGGGGGGAGTATTACTGAAGCTTTCTTT
j_call: TRBJ2-6; clone_size: .; v_call: TRBV5-1; d_call: .; cdr3_aa: CASSLGSGANVLTF; cdr3_nt: TGCGCCAGCAGCTTGGGCTCTGGGGCCAACGTCCTGACTTTC
j_call: TRBJ2-1; clone_size: .; v_call: TRBV11-3; d_call: TRBD2; cdr3_aa: CASSLGAGGPEEQFF; cdr3_nt: TGTGCCAGCAGCTTAGGGGCGGGAGGGCCTGAGGAGCAGTTCTTC
j_call: TRBJ2-5; clone_size: .; v_call: TRBV7-9; d_call: .; cdr3_aa: CASRSSRNSGRTQYF; cdr3_nt: TGTGCCAGCAGATCGAGTAGAAACTCAGGGCGGACCCAGTACTTC
j_call: TRBJ1-6; clone_size: .; v_call: TRBV5-1; d_call: .; cdr3_aa: CASSLEALGPNNSPLHF; cdr3_nt: TGCGCCAGCAGCTTGGAGGCCCTAGGCCCCAATAATTCACCCCTCCACTTT
j_call: TRBJ2-7; clone_size: .; v_call: TRBV9; d_call: .; cdr3_aa: CASSVDPRGSYEQYF; cdr3_nt: TGTGCCAGCAGCGTAGACCCCCGGGGCTCCTACGAGCAGTACTTC
j_call: TRBJ1-1; clone_size: .; v_call: TRBV19; d_call: .; cdr3_aa: CASSIDGYTEAFF; cdr3_nt: TGTGCCAGTAGTATCGACGGGTACACTGAAGCTTTCTTT
j_call: TRBJ1-5; clone_size: .; v_call: TRBV19; d_call: .; cdr3_aa: CASSTTGGNQPQHF; cdr3_nt: TGTGCCAGTAGTACCACAGGTGGCAATCAGCCCCAGCATTTT
j_call: TRBJ1-1; clone_size: .; v_call: TRBV5-1; d_call: .; cdr3_aa: CASSSQGTTEAFF; cdr3_nt: TGCGCCAGCAGCTCACAGGGAACCACTGAAGCTTTCTTT
j_call: TRBJ1-3; clone_size: .; v_call: TRBV30; d_call: .; cdr3_aa: CAWRLRERGNTIYF; cdr3_nt: TGTGCCTGGCGCCTCCGGGAGAGAGGAAACACCATATATTTT
j_call: TRBJ2-5; clone_size: .; v_call: TRBV28; d_call: .; cdr3_aa: CASSPRQGAEASGGQETQYF; cdr3_nt: TGTGCCAGCAGTCCCCGACAGGGGGCCGAGGCTAGCGGGGGCCAAGAGACCCAGTACTTC
j_call: TRBJ1-2; clone_size: few; v_call: TRBV6-6; d_call: .; cdr3_aa: CASKAQGQANYGYTF; cdr3_nt: TGTGCCAGCAAAGCCCAGGGGCAGGCCAACTATGGCTACACCTTC
j_call: TRBJ2-7; clone_size: large; v_call: TRBV10-1; d_call: .; cdr3_aa: CASSESLSPYGEQYF; cdr3_nt: TGCGCCAGCAGTGAGTCGCTCTCACCCTATGGGGAGCAGTACTTC
j_call: TRBJ1-1; clone_size: .; v_call: TRBV25-1; d_call: TRBD1; cdr3_aa: CASSELDRENTEAFF; cdr3_nt: TGTGCCAGCAGTGAATTGGACAGGGAGAACACTGAAGCTTTCTTT
j_call: TRBJ1-6; clone_size: once; v_call: TRBV5-1; d_call: .; cdr3_aa: CASSLEAYNSPLHF; cdr3_nt: TGCGCCAGCAGCTTGGAGGCGTATAATTCACCCCTCCACTTT
j_call: TRBJ1-3; clone_size: .; v_call: TRBV19; d_call: .; cdr3_aa: CASIQGSGSTIYF; cdr3_nt: TGTGCCAGTATCCAAGGCTCTGGAAGCACCATATATTTT
j_call: TRBJ2-3; clone_size: .; v_call: TRBV4-2; d_call: .; cdr3_aa: CASSQEEADTQYF; cdr3_nt: TGTGCCAGCAGCCAAGAGGAGGCAGATACGCAGTATTTT
j_call: TRBJ2-2; clone_size: .; v_call: TRBV7-8; d_call: .; cdr3_aa: CASSRAPLTGTESGELFF; cdr3_nt: TGTGCCAGCAGCCGTGCCCCCCTAACCGGGACGGAGAGCGGGGAGCTGTTTTTT
j_call: TRBJ2-3; clone_size: once; v_call: TRBV5-1; d_call: .; cdr3_aa: CASSLGQTRGTDTQYF; cdr3_nt: TGCGCCAGCAGCTTGGGACAGACCCGGGGCACAGATACGCAGTATTTT
j_call: TRBJ2-1; clone_size: .; v_call: TRBV7-6; d_call: TRBD1; cdr3_aa: CASSPGQGSSNEQFF; cdr3_nt: TGTGCCAGCAGCCCAGGACAGGGTAGTAGTAATGAGCAGTTCTTC
j_call: TRBJ2-2; clone_size: .; v_call: TRBV6-1; d_call: TRBD2; cdr3_aa: CASSDPQRGATGELFF; cdr3_nt: TGTGCCAGCAGTGACCCCCAGCGGGGGGCTACCGGGGAGCTGTTTTTT
j_call: TRBJ1-1; clone_size: few; v_call: TRBV27; d_call: .; cdr3_aa: CASSPYDRNTEAFF; cdr3_nt: TGTGCCAGCAGTCCTTACGACCGGAACACTGAAGCTTTCTTT
j_call: TRBJ2-2; clone_size: .; v_call: TRBV9; d_call: .; cdr3_aa: CASSVGVGVTGELFF; cdr3_nt: TGTGCCAGCAGCGTAGGGGTTGGGGTCACCGGGGAGCTGTTTTTT
j_call: TRBJ2-1; clone_size: .; v_call: TRBV7-6; d_call: .; cdr3_aa: CASSPKPGLATIGEQFF; cdr3_nt: TGTGCCAGCAGCCCCAAACCGGGACTCGCGACGATTGGGGAGCAGTTCTTC
j_call: TRBJ2-3; clone_size: .; v_call: TRBV2; d_call: .; cdr3_aa: CASARDSTDTQYF; cdr3_nt: TGTGCCAGCGCCCGAGATAGCACAGATACGCAGTATTTT
j_call: TRBJ2-5; clone_size: .; v_call: TRBV19; d_call: TRBD2; cdr3_aa: CASSIGGFGRPETQYF; cdr3_nt: TGTGCCAGTAGTATTGGAGGGTTCGGGAGGCCGGAGACCCAGTACTTC